This record looks at one TCR beta chain sequence and its context. Its cognate antigen has yet to be identified. No quality values exist for individual bases; no much larger clone is one base distant. Using the immunoSEQ hsTCRbeta Kit, TCR beta CDR3 regions were sequenced from DNA. The authors' analysis ran thus. The ImmunoSEQ Analyzer was used to analyse the TCR sequencing data. T cell clonality was defined as 1 minus Pielou's evenness, as computed on productive rearrangements. To measure T cell diversity, the inverse Simpson index was applied to productive templates. T cell density was TCR beta template counts normalized to usable DNA, estimated by amplifying and sequencing housekeeping genes. Two-sided Kruskal-Wallis tests were used to compare TCR metrics between histologic stages. Entries here come from immuneACCESS through TCRdb and include only in-frame sequences with V and J called. Some clones fail to appear in such tables; in the studies checked, an unresolved V gene covers under half of the shortfall, and the cause of the remainder is unknown. The DNA was the basis for D and trimming; V, J and clone size are from that table. A total of several thousand clones appear in this sample, 78% of them only once. The ten largest make up approximately 7.4% of the sample.

Between 2014 and 2017, the patients underwent resection in either Japan or China. Histologic diagnosis of each case was confirmed independently by two lung cancer pathologists on H&E slides. DNA was isolated from FFPE tissue using the AllPrep DNA/RNA FFPE Kit. The sample comes from a study of immune evolution from preneoplasia to lung adenocarcinoma (dated by TCRdb to about 2021). At the level of the whole study: The study combined immune gene expression, TCR sequencing and multiplex immunofluorescence to profile immune contexture across lung adenocarcinoma precursors and invasive adenocarcinoma. The immune data were integrated with whole exome sequencing and methylation data obtained from the same cohort of nodules. TCR sequencing data were obtained from 51 patients. According to the study, over a hundred samples went through TCR sequencing. POLYSOLVER was used to infer class I HLA alleles from exome data, and LOHHLA was used to detect allele-specific HLA loss. Resected precursor lesions (AAH, AIS, MIA) and invasive adenocarcinomas were each compared against paired morphologically normal lung tissue. In total, the cohort included 53 patients with pulmonary nodules, all of whom underwent surgical resection. The sample size depended on which specimens were available, not on a prior power calculation. Findings and caveats that apply to the study as a whole: The findings were based on association rather than direct causation, and larger cohorts with long-term follow-up and longitudinal biopsies were deemed needed. The highest clonality was observed in normal lung, whereas higher T cell density and diversity but lower clonality appeared to be present in later-stage lesions. Normal lung had the highest top T cell clone frequencies, which appeared to decline progressively from AAH through AIS, MIA and invasive adenocarcinoma. Because every patient came from Japan and China, how well the results apply to Western populations was uncertain.

From cysteine to phenylalanine, the CDR3 is 15 amino acids long. Left in the record is the CDR3 DNA by itself, 45 bases read in frame from the first base. CDR1 and CDR2 (SGHAT, FQNNGV) derive from the germline V gene. V and J are truncated by 1 base and 4 bases respectively, leaving an intervening sequence of 13 bases. This chain is built from TRBV11-2 and TRBJ2-5; the D gene assignment is ambiguous. The sequencing sample was made of FFPE adjacent normal lung tissue. This receptor was identified in a person aged 65 to 79 with lung adenocarcinoma. The nucleotide sequence reads as follows: TGTGCCAGCAGCTTAGCCTACCCCAGCCCAGAGACCCAGTACTTC. It specifies CASSLAYPSPETQYF.